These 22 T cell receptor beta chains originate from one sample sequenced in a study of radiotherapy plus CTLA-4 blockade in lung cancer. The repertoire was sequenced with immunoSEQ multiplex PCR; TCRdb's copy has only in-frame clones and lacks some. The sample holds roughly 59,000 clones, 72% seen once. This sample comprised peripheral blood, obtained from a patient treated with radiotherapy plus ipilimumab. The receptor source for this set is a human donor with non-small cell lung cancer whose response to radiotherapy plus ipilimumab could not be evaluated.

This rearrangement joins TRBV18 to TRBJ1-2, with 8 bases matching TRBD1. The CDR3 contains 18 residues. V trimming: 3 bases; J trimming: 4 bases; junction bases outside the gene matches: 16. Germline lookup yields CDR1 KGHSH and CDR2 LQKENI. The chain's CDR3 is CASSPQRGADRGGYGYTF. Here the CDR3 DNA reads TGTGCCAGCTCACCGCAGAGAGGGGCTGACAGGGGAGGCTATGGCTACACCTTC. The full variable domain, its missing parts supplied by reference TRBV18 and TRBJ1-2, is NAGVMQNPRHLVRRRGQEARLRCSPMKGHSHVYWYRQLPEEGLKFMVYLQKENIIDESGMPKERFSAEFPKEGPSILRIQQVVRGDSAAYFCASSPQRGADRGGYGYTFGSGTRLTVV.

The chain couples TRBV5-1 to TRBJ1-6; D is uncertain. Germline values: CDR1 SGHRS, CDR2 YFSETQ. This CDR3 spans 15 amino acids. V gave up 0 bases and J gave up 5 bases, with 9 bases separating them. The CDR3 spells CASSLDGADNSPLHF. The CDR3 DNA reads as TGCGCCAGCAGCTTGGACGGAGCCGATAATTCACCCCTCCACTTT.

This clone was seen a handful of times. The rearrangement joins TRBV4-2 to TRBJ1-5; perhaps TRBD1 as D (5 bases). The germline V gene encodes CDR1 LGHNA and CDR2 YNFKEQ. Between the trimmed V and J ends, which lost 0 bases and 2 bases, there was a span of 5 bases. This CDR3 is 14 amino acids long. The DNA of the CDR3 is TGTGCCAGCAGCCAAGAAGGGGGCAATCAGCCCCAGCATTTT. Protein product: CASSQEGGNQPQHF.

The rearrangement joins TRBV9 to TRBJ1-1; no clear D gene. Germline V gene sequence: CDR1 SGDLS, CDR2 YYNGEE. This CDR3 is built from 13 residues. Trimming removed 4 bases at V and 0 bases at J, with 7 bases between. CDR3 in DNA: TGTGCCAGCAGCCCCCTCGTGAACACTGAAGCTTTCTTT. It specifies CASSPLVNTEAFF.

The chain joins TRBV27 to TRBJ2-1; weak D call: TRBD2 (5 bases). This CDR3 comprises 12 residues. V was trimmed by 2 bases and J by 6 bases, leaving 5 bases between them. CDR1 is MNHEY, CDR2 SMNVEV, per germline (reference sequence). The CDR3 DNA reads TGTGCCAGCAGTTTACGGGGCAATGAGCAGTTCTTC. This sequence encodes CASSLRGNEQFF.

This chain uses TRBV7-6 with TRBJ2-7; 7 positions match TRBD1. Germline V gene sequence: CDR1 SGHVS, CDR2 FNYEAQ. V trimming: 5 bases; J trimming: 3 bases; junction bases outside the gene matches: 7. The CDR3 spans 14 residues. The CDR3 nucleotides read TGTGCCAGCAGCGGATTGGGACAGAGCTACGAGCAGTACTTC. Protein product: CASSGLGQSYEQYF. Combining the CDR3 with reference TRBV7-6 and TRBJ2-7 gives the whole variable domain GAGVSQSPRYKVTKRGQDVALRCDPISGHVSLYWYRQALGQGPEFLTYFNYEAQQDKSGLPNDRFSAERPEGSISTLTIQRTEQRDSAMYRCASSGLGQSYEQYFGPGTRLTVT.

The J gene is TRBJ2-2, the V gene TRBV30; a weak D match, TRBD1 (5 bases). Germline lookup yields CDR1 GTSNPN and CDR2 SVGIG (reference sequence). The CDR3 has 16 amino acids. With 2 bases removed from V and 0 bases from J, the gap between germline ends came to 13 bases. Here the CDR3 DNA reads TGTGCCTGGAGTAACGAGGCAGGGTCGAACACCGGGGAGCTGTTTTTT. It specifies CAWSNEAGSNTGELFF.

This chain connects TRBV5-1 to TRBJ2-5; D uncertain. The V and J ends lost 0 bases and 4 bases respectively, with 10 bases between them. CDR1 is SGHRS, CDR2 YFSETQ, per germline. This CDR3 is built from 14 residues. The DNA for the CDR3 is TGCGCCAGCAGCTTGGGGCTAGTTGGAGAGACCCAGTACTTC. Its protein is CASSLGLVGETQYF.

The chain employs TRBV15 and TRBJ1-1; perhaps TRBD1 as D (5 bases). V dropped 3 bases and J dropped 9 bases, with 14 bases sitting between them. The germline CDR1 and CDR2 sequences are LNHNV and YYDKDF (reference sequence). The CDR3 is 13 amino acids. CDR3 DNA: TGTGCCACCAGCAGTTCGTCAGGGCTTAAAGCTTTCTTT. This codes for CATSSSSGLKAFF.

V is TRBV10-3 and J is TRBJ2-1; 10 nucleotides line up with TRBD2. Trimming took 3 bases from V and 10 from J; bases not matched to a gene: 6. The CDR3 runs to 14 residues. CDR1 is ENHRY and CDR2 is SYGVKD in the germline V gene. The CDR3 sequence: CAISESGRAREQFF. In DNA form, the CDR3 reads TGTGCCATCAGTGAAAGCGGGAGGGCCCGCGAGCAGTTCTTC.

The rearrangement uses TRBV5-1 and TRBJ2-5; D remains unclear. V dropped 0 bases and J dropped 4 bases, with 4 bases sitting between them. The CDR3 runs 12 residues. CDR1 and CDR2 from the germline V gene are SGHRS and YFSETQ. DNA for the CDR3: TGCGCCAGCAGCTTGGAGCTAGAGACCCAGTACTTC. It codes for CASSLELETQYF.

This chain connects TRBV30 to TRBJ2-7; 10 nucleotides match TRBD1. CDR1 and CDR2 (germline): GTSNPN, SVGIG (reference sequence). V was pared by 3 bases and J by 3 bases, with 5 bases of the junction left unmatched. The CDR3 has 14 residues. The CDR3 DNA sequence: TGTGCCTGGAGGGGACAGGGGATCGACTACGAGCAGTACTTC. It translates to CAWRGQGIDYEQYF.

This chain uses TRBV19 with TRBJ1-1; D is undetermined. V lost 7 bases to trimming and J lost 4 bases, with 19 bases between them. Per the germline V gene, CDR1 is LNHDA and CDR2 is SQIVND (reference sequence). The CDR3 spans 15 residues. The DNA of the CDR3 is TGTGCCAGTAACCGACTCAAGACGGGATTCACTGAAGCTTTCTTT. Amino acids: CASNRLKTGFTEAFF.

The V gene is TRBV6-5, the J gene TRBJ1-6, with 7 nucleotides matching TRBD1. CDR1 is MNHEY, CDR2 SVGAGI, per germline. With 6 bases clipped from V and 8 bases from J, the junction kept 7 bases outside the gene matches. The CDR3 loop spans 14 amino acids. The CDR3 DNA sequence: TGTGCCAGCAGCGTAGGACAGGTCGATTCACCCCTCCACTTT. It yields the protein CASSVGQVDSPLHF.

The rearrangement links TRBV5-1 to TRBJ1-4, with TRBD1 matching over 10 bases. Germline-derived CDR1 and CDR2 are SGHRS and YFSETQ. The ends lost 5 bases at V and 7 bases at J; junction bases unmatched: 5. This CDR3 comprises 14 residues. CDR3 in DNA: TGCGCCAGCAGTTCCGGGACAGGGGCTGAAAAACTGTTTTTT. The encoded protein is CASSSGTGAEKLFF.

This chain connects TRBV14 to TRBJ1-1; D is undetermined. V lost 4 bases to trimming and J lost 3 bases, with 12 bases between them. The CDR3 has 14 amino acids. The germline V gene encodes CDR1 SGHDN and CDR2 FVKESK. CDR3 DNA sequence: TGTGCCAGCAGCCCTTACACAGCATACACTGAAGCTTTCTTT. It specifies CASSPYTAYTEAFF.

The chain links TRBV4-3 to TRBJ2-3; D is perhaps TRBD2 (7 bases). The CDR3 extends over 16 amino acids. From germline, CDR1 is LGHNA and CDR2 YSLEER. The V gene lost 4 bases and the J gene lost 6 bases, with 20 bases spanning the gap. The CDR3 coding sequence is TGCGCCAGCAGCCCGATGGGCGGGGGCACCTCCGATACGCAGTATTTT. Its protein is CASSPMGGGTSDTQYF.

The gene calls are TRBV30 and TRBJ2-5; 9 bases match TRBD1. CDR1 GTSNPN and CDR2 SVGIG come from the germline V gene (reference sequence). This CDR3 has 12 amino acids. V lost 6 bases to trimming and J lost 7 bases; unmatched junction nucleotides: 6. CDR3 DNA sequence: TGTGCCTGCTGGGGACAGGGAGGGACCCAGTACTTC. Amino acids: CACWGQGGTQYF.

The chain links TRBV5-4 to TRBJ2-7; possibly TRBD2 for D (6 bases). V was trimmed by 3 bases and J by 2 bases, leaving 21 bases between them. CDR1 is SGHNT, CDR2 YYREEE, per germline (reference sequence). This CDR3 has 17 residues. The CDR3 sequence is CASSSASGTSSPYEQYF. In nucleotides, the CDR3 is TGTGCCAGCAGCTCGGCATCCGGGACTTCTTCCCCCTACGAGCAGTACTTC.

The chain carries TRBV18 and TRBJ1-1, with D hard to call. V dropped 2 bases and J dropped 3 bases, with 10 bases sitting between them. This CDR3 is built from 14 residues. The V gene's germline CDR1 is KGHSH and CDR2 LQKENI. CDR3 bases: TGTGCCAGCTCACCAAGTGGGCTCTACACTGAAGCTTTCTTT. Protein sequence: CASSPSGLYTEAFF.

In nucleotides, the CDR3 is TGTGCCAGCAGCTTAGGGGCACCGAGTTGGGACATTCAGTACTTC. This encodes CASSLGAPSWDIQYF. This rearrangement joins TRBV7-9 to TRBJ2-4; D unresolved. CDR1 is SEHNR, CDR2 FQNEAQ, per germline (reference sequence). V gave up 1 base and J gave up 8 bases, with 15 bases separating them. The CDR3 runs to 15 residues.

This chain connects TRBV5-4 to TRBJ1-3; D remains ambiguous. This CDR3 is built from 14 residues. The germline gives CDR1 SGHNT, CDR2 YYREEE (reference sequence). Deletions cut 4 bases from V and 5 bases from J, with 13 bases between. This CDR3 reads CASSPYQQRNTIYF. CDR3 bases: TGTGCCAGCAGCCCCTATCAACAGAGAAACACCATATATTTT.